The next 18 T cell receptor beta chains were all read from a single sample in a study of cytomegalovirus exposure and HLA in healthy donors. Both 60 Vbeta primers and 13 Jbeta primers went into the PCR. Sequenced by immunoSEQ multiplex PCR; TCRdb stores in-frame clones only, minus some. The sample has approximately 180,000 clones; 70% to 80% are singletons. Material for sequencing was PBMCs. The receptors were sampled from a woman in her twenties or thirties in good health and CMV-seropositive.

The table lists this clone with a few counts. In DNA form, the CDR3 reads TGTGCCAGTAGTATGGACAGGGGGGTCACTGAAGCTTTCTTT. It specifies CASSMDRGVTEAFF. The chain joins TRBV19 to TRBJ1-1, with 10 nucleotides matching TRBD1. The CDR3 runs 14 residues. Trimming cost V 3 bases and J 4 bases; bases outside gene matches: 2. In germline, CDR1 is LNHDA, CDR2 SQIVND (reference sequence).

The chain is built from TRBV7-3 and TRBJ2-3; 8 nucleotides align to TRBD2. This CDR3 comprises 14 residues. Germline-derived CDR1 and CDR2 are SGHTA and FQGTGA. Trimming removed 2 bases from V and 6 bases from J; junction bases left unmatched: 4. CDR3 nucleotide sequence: TGTGCCAGCAGCTTAGGCGGGAGGACCGATACGCAGTATTTT. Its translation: CASSLGGRTDTQYF.

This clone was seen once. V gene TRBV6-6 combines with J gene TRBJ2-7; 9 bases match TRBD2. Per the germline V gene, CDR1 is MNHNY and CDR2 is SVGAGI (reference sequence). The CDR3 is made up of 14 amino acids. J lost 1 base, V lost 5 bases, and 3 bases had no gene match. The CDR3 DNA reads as TGTGCCAGCAGTCGGACTAGCGAGTCCTACGAGCAGTACTTC. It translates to CASSRTSESYEQYF.

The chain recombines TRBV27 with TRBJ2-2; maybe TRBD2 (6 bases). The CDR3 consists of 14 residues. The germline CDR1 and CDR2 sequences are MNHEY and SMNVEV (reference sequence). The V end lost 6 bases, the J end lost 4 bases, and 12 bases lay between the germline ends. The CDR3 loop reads CASSLGLLTGELFF. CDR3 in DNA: TGTGCCAGCAGCCTGGGACTTCTCACCGGGGAGCTGTTTTTT.

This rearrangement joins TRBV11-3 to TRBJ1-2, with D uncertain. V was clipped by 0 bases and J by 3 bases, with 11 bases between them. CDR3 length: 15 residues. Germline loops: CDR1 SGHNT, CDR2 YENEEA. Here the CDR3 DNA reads TGTGCCAGCAGCTTAGAGAATGGAGGAGACTATGGCTACACCTTC. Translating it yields CASSLENGGDYGYTF. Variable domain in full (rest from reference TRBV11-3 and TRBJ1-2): EAGVVQSPRYKIIEKKQPVAFWCNPISGHNTLYWYLQNLGQGPELLIRYENEEAVDDSQLPKDRFSAERLKGVDSTLKIQPAELGDSAVYLCASSLENGGDYGYTFGSGTRLTVV.

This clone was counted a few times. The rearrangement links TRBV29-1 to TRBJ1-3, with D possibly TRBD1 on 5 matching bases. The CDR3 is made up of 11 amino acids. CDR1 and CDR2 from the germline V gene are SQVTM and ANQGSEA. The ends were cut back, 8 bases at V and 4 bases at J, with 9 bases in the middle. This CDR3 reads CSLGVGNTIYF. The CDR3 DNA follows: TGCAGCTTAGGGGTAGGAAACACCATATATTTT. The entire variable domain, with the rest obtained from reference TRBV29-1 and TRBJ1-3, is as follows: SAVISQKPSRDICQRGTSLTIQCQVDSQVTMMFWYRQQPGQSLTLIATANQGSEATYESGFVIDKFPISRPNLTFSTLTVSNMSPEDSSIYLCSLGVGNTIYFGEGSWLTVV.

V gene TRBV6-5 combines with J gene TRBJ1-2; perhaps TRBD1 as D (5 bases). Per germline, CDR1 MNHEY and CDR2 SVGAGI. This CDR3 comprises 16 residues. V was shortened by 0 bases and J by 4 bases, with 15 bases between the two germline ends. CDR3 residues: CASSYSGGEVRYGYTF. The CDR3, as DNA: TGTGCCAGCAGTTACTCGGGGGGAGAGGTGCGCTATGGCTACACCTTC.

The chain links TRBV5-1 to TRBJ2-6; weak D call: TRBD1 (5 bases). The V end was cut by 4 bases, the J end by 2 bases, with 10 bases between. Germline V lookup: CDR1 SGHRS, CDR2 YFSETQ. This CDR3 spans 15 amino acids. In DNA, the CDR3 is TGCGCCAGCAGCGCGACGGACACTGGGGCCAACGTCCTGACTTTC. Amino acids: CASSATDTGANVLTF.

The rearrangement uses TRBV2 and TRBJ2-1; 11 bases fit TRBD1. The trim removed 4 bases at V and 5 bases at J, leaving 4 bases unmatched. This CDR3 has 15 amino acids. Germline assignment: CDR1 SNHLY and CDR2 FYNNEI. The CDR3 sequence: CASSVGQGANNEQFF. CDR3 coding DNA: TGTGCCAGCAGTGTTGGACAGGGGGCGAACAATGAGCAGTTCTTC.

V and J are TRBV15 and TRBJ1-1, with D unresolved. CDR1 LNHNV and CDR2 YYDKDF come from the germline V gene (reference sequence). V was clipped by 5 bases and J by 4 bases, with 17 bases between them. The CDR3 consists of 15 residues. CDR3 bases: TGTGCCACCAGCGGTACGGGCACTAGAACCACTGAAGCTTTCTTT. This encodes CATSGTGTRTTEAFF.

The CDR3 sequence is CASSLSGSLNEQYF. Here the CDR3 DNA reads TGTGCCAGCAGCCTTAGCGGGAGCTTGAACGAGCAGTACTTC. The chain couples TRBV25-1 to TRBJ2-7; TRBD2 matches 9 bases. J lost 5 bases, V lost 6 bases, and 8 bases had no gene match. CDR3 length: 14 residues. Germline V gives CDR1 MGHDK, CDR2 SYGVNS.

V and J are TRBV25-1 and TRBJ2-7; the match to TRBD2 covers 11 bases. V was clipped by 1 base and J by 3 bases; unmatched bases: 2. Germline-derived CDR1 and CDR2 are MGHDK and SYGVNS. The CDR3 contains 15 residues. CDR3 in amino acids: CASSELGTSGYEQYF. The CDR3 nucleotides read TGTGCCAGCAGTGAATTGGGGACTAGCGGCTACGAGCAGTACTTC.

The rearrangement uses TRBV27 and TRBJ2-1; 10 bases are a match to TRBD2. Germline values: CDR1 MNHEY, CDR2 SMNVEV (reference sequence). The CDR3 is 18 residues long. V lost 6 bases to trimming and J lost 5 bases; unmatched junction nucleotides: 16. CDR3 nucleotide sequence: TGTGCCAGCAGACATACCCGCGCTAGCGGGAGTTCTGACAATGAGCAGTTCTTC. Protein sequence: CASRHTRASGSSDNEQFF.

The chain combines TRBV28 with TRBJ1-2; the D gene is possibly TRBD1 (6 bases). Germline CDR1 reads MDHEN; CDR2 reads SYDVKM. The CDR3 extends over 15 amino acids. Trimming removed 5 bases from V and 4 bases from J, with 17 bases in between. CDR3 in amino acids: CASSSLGGGFYGYTF. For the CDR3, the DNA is TGTGCCAGCAGTAGCCTCGGGGGGGGCTTCTATGGCTACACCTTC.

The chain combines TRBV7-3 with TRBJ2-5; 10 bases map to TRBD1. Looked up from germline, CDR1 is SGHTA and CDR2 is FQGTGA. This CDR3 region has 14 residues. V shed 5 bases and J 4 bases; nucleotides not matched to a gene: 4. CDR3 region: CASSPGTGVETQYF. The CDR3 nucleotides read TGTGCCAGCAGCCCCGGGACAGGGGTAGAGACCCAGTACTTC.

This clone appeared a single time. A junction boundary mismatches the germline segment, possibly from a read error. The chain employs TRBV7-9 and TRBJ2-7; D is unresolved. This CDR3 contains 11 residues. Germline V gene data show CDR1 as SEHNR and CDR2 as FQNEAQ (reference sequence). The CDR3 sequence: CSSSLFYEQYF. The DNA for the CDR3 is TGTTCCAGCAGCCTTTTCTACGAGCAGTACTTC.

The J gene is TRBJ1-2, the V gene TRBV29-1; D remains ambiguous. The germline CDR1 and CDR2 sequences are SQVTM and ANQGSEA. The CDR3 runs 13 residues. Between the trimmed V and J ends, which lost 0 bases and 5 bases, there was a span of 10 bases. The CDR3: CSVEDTVPYGYTF. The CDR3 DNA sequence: TGCAGCGTTGAAGACACAGTACCTTATGGCTACACCTTC.

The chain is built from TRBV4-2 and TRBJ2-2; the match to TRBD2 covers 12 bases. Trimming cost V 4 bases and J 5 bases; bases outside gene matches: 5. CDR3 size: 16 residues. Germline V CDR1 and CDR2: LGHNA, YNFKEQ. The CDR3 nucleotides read TGTGCCAGCAGCCCTAGGACTAGCGGGACAACCGGGGAGCTGTTTTTT. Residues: CASSPRTSGTTGELFF.